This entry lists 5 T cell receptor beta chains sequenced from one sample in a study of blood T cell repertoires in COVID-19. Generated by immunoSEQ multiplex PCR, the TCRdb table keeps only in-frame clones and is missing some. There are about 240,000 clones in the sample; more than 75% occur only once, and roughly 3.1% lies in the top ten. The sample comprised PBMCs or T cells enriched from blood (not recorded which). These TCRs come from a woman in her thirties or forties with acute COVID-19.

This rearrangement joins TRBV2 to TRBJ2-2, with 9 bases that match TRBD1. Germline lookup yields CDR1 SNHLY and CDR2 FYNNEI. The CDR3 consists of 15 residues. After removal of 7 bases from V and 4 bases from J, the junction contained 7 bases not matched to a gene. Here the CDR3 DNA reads TGTGCCAGCATTGGGGACAGGGAGGGCACCGGGGAGCTGTTTTTT. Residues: CASIGDREGTGELFF.

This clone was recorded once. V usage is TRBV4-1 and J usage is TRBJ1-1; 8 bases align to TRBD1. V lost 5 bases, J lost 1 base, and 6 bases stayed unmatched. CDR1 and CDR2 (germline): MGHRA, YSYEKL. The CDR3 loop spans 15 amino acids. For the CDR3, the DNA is TGCGCCAGCAGCTCGCAGGGGGCAGAGAACACTGAAGCTTTCTTT. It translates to CASSSQGAENTEAFF.

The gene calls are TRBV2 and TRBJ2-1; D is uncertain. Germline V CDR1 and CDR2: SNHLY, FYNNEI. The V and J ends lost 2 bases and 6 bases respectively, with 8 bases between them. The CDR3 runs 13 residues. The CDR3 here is CASSENSSNEQFF. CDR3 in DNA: TGTGCCAGCAGTGAAAATAGCTCCAATGAGCAGTTCTTC.

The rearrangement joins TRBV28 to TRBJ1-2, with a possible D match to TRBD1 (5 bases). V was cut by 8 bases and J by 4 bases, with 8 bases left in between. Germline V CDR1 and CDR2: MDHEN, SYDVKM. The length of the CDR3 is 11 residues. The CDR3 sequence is CASFQGYGYTF. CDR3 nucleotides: TGTGCCAGCTTCCAGGGCTATGGCTACACCTTC.

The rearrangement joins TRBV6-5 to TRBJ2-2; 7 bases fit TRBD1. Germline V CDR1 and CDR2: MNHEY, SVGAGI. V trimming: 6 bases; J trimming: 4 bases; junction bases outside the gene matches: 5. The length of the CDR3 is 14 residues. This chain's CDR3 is CASRGTESTGELFF. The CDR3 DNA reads TGTGCCAGCAGAGGGACAGAAAGCACCGGGGAGCTGTTTTTT.